This TCR beta chain was found in a study of shared clonotypes between healthy human individuals. Study details: There were three CD4 naive, three CD4 memory, two CD8 naive and one CD8 memory plates per donor. General study points: Relative to clonotypes present in all four donors, those not shared had lower generation probabilities. In a handful of donors, about 5% of naive CD4 clonotypes appeared in common.

Generated by immunoSEQ multiplex PCR, the TCRdb table keeps only in-frame clones and is missing some. The sample has around 690,000 clones; roughly 87% are singletons. Note on this clone: What it recognizes is unknown.

Germline V gene sequence: CDR1 SQVTM, CDR2 ANQGSEA. This CDR3 has 13 residues. The V end was cut by 7 bases, the J end by 0 bases, with 12 bases between. The sequence was obtained from a man younger than 30 in good health. Some clones in this sample may be carry-over from other donors' samples. The sequencing input was memory CD8+ T cells from PBMCs. The subset denotes: CD45RO+ cells pooled with CCR7-negative TemRA cells. The V and J genes are TRBV29-1 and TRBJ2-5; tentatively, D is TRBD2 (5 bases). The CDR3 reads CSALEGDQETQYF. The DNA for the CDR3 is TGCAGCGCGCTTGAGGGTGACCAAGAGACCCAGTACTTC.